What follows are 19 T cell receptor beta chains derived from one specimen sequenced in a study of cytomegalovirus exposure and HLA in healthy donors (dated by TCRdb to about 2017). Receptor amplification or capture employed the immunoSEQ multiplex PCR assay. For the multiplex PCR, a mixture combining 60 forward primers for TCR Vbeta segments and 13 reverse primers for TCR Jbeta segments was used. TCRdb took this table from immuneACCESS and kept in-frame rearrangements with V and J called. Such tables lack part of the clones; where checked against another copy, unresolved V genes explain under half of the gap, and the rest is unexplained. Present in this sample are some 130,000 clones, 65% to 70% of which were seen just once. The top ten hold 1.5% to 2% of the sample. Sequencing was done on a sample of PBMCs. The receptors here all came from a human donor in good health.

This clone was detected once. V is TRBV20-1 and J is TRBJ1-2; unclear D gene. The CDR3 totals 11 residues. Germline V lookup: CDR1 DFQATT, CDR2 SNEGSKA (reference sequence). With 4 bases removed from V and 4 bases from J, the gap between germline ends came to 7 bases. CDR3 protein: CSAKGGYGYTF. In DNA form, the CDR3 reads TGCAGTGCTAAAGGAGGCTATGGCTACACCTTC.

This chain links TRBV5-1 with TRBJ1-2; tentatively, D is TRBD1 (6 bases). V was cut by 4 bases and J by 8 bases, with 15 bases left in between. The length of the CDR3 is 13 residues. Germline CDR1 SGHRS, CDR2 YFSETQ. CDR3 loop: CASSAQGSRGYTF. DNA for the CDR3: TGCGCCAGCAGCGCCCAGGGGAGTCGGGGCTACACCTTC. Complete variable domain (other parts from reference TRBV5-1 and TRBJ1-2): KAGVTQTPRYLIKTRGQQVTLSCSPISGHRSVSWYQQTPGQGLQFLFEYFSETQRNKGNFPGRFSGRQFSNSRSEMNVSTLELGDSALYLCASSAQGSRGYTFGSGTRLTVV.

The chain links TRBV6-1 to TRBJ2-7; the match to TRBD1 covers 7 bases. The CDR3 totals 14 residues. Germline assignment: CDR1 MNHNS and CDR2 SASEGT. The ends lost 10 bases at V and 2 bases at J; junction bases unmatched: 11. The CDR3 sequence: CAIRTGVPPYEQYF. The CDR3 DNA reads as TGTGCCATCCGAACAGGGGTCCCTCCCTACGAGCAGTACTTC.

This clone came up a few times. The chain has TRBV7-2 and TRBJ2-7; 9 bases line up with TRBD2. V lost 1 base, J lost 4 bases, and 5 bases stayed unmatched. Germline V gene lookup returns CDR1 SGHTA and CDR2 FQGNSA. This CDR3 spans 15 amino acids. The CDR3: CASSLVTSGLYEQYF. CDR3 coding DNA: TGTGCCAGCAGCTTAGTCACTAGCGGGCTTTACGAGCAGTACTTC.

The chain couples TRBV6-5 to TRBJ1-1; TRBD1 is a possible D gene (6 bases). Germline lookup yields CDR1 MNHEY and CDR2 SVGAGI. V was pared by 2 bases and J by 0 bases, with 7 bases between. This CDR3 is 14 amino acids long. CDR3 sequence: CASSYGQMNTEAFF. CDR3 DNA: TGTGCCAGCAGTTACGGACAGATGAACACTGAAGCTTTCTTT.

The J gene is TRBJ2-5, the V gene TRBV5-4; possibly TRBD1 for D (7 bases). V lost 4 bases to trimming and J lost 5 bases, with 15 bases between them. The germline gives CDR1 SGHNT, CDR2 YYREEE (reference sequence). This CDR3 comprises 14 residues. CDR3 nucleotides: TGTGCCAGCAGCCCCCAGGGGGGTCGCGAGACCCAGTACTTC. It codes for CASSPQGGRETQYF. The full variable domain, rest sourced from reference TRBV5-4 and TRBJ2-5, is ETGVTQSPTHLIKTRGQQVTLRCSSQSGHNTVSWYQQALGQGPQFIFQYYREEENGRGNFPPRFSGLQFPNYSSELNVNALELDDSALYLCASSPQGGRETQYFGPGTRLLVL.

This clone came up once. J is TRBJ2-3 and V is TRBV19; the match to TRBD2 covers 12 bases. The ends lost 5 bases at V and 3 bases at J; junction bases unmatched: 3. This CDR3 has 15 amino acids. Germline CDR1 reads LNHDA; CDR2 reads SQIVND (reference sequence). The CDR3 reads CASSSLAGGTDTQYF. The DNA of the CDR3 is TGTGCCAGTAGTTCCCTAGCGGGAGGGACAGATACGCAGTATTTT.

The rearrangement uses TRBV5-1 and TRBJ1-1, with D uncertain. Germline values: CDR1 SGHRS, CDR2 YFSETQ. V dropped 0 bases and J dropped 1 base, with 10 bases sitting between them. The CDR3 spans 15 residues. The CDR3 bases are TGCGCCAGCAGCTTGGCCCGGCAGGCGAACACTGAAGCTTTCTTT. Its protein is CASSLARQANTEAFF.

V and J are TRBV4-3 and TRBJ2-1, with D perhaps matching TRBD2 (6 bases). Looked up from germline, CDR1 is LGHNA and CDR2 is YSLEER. The CDR3 contains 16 residues. The V and J ends lost 1 base and 2 bases respectively, with 12 bases between them. The CDR3 nucleotides are TGCGCCAGCAGCCAAGTTCTAGCGATCACCTACAATGAGCAGTTCTTC. This sequence encodes CASSQVLAITYNEQFF.

V is TRBV18 and J is TRBJ2-3, with D possibly being TRBD2 (5 bases). Germline-derived CDR1 and CDR2 are KGHSH and LQKENI. The CDR3 spans 13 residues. V dropped 3 bases and J dropped 5 bases, with 9 bases sitting between them. CDR3 region: CASSPDGIDTQYF. The CDR3 coding sequence is TGTGCCAGCTCACCGGACGGGATAGATACGCAGTATTTT.

The V gene is TRBV6-5, the J gene TRBJ1-5; D remains ambiguous. The CDR3 runs to 13 residues. The germline CDR1 and CDR2 sequences are MNHEY and SVGAGI. V was shortened by 0 bases and J by 6 bases, with 6 bases between the two germline ends. The CDR3 reads CASSYSSGQPQHF. DNA of the CDR3: TGTGCCAGCAGTTACTCGAGTGGTCAGCCCCAGCATTTT.

This rearrangement joins TRBV9 to TRBJ1-1, with D hard to call. CDR3 length equals 15 residues. CDR1 and CDR2 from the germline V gene are SGDLS and YYNGEE. V was clipped by 3 bases and J by 3 bases, with 15 bases between them. The CDR3 DNA reads TGTGCCAGCAGCGGCCCCCCTGGTCAGTACACTGAAGCTTTCTTT. This translates into CASSGPPGQYTEAFF.

The rearrangement uses TRBV7-2 and TRBJ2-7, with a possible D match to TRBD1 (7 bases). V was cut by 2 bases and J by 3 bases, with 8 bases left in between. In germline, CDR1 is SGHTA, CDR2 FQGNSA. CDR3 size: 13 residues. This chain's CDR3 is CASSLQGGYEQYF. CDR3 sequence (DNA): TGTGCCAGCAGCTTACAGGGGGGCTACGAGCAGTACTTC.

The rearrangement links TRBV4-1 to TRBJ2-1; 8 bases map to TRBD1. The junction had 19 bases not matched to a gene; V was cut back by 3 bases and J by 0 bases. Germline V gene lookup returns CDR1 MGHRA and CDR2 YSYEKL. The length of the CDR3 is 21 residues. CDR3 DNA sequence: TGCGCCAGCAGCCAGATTGCGACAGGGGTCAAACAGTTAAGCTCCTACAATGAGCAGTTCTTC. This sequence encodes CASSQIATGVKQLSSYNEQFF.

The chain joins TRBV6-5 to TRBJ2-5, with 7 bases fitting TRBD2. The DNA end is a closer match to TRBJ2-7, so the J assignment may be wrong. The CDR3 is 14 residues long. Germline V gene data show CDR1 as MNHEY and CDR2 as SVGAGI. CDR3 in DNA: TGTGCCAGCAGTAGGGCGGGACTATCCTACGAGCAGTACTTC. Amino acids: CASSRAGLSYEQYF.

The CDR3 loop reads CASSVGTSPTDTQYF. In DNA, the CDR3 is TGTGCCAGCAGCGTCGGGACTTCCCCCACAGATACGCAGTATTTT. The chain links TRBV9 to TRBJ2-3; D is possibly TRBD2 (6 bases). CDR3 length equals 15 residues. From germline, CDR1 is SGDLS and CDR2 YYNGEE. V lost 2 bases and J 2 bases, leaving 12 bases between the germline ends.

V usage is TRBV12-2 and J usage is TRBJ2-1; TRBD1, as called in the table, went unchecked against the DNA. TRBV12-2 is an annotated pseudogene. CDR3 size: 14 residues. The CDR3 bases are TGTGCAAGTCGCTTAGGGCAGTCATACAATGAGCAGTTCTTC. Translated: CASRLGQSYNEQFF.

This clone was picked up a small number of times. V is TRBV6-1 and J is TRBJ2-1; TRBD1 matches at 8 bases. The germline V gene has CDR1 MNHNS and CDR2 SASEGT. CDR3 length equals 16 residues. The trim removed 2 bases at V and 6 bases at J, leaving 9 bases unmatched. The CDR3: CASSEQGARGLNEQFF. The CDR3, as DNA: TGTGCCAGCAGTGAACAGGGGGCGAGGGGGCTCAATGAGCAGTTCTTC.

The chain joins TRBV6-1 to TRBJ2-7; 8 nucleotides agree with TRBD1. This CDR3 has 13 residues. The junction had 6 bases not matched to a gene; V was cut back by 3 bases and J by 8 bases. Germline V gene data show CDR1 as MNHNS and CDR2 as SASEGT. This CDR3 is CASSEDREAQQYF. The CDR3 DNA reads TGTGCCAGCAGTGAGGACAGGGAAGCTCAGCAGTACTTC.